Below, one T cell receptor (beta chain) is given with its context. There is no known antigen for this receptor. Per-nucleotide qualities are absent, and no much larger clonotype sits a single base away. RNA was extracted using the RNeasy kit, and roughly 0.5 to 1 microgram was reverse transcribed with random hexamers. The immunoSEQ multiplex PCR assay, which covers 54 Vbeta and 13 Jbeta segments, was used to amplify TCR beta CDR3 regions. PCR amplification bias was corrected using a synthetic template baseline for primer optimization and computational correction. The original pipeline was this. Reads were assigned to V, D and J genes according to IMGT and analyzed in immunoSEQ Analyzer, with only productive sequences retained. Clonality was computed as one minus Shannon entropy normalized by log2 of the number of productive unique sequences. Public and private clones were assessed among the 100 most prevalent clones of each patient and control. Clones were defined as Susac-specific if absent from the healthy and MS cohorts, from 900 to 1,300 published viral clones and from other ImmuneACCESS disease sequences. TCRdb trimmed the raw reads at Q25, called clones with MiXCR and kept productive beta chains. Identical CDR3 proteins give one entry, which carries the most common genes and DNA. These V and J calls derive from TCRdb rather than the authors' analysis. The sample profile shows roughly 200,000 distinct CDR3 sequences; 90% to 95% of them were found once. The biggest ten clones account for 0.085% to 0.09% of the sample.

This sample was included in a study of CD8 T cells in Susac syndrome (dated by TCRdb to the late 2010s). About the full investigation: Among the sequenced Susac syndrome patients, 5 or 6 had clinically active disease and roughly eight were in clinical remission. At blood withdrawal, Susac syndrome patients were either therapy-naive, taking corticosteroids (in some cases with IVIg as well), or taking IVIg alone. Whether CD8+ T cell activation and differentiation in Susac syndrome was antigen driven was tested using repertoire sequencing. Broader findings and caveats from the paper: The number of individuals in the TCR sequencing and HLA analysis was acknowledged as relatively small. In patients with Susac syndrome, the CD4+ T cell repertoire showed no detectable clonal expansion.

Peripheral blood CD8+ and CD4+ T cells from healthy donors, Susac syndrome patients and multiple sclerosis patients were profiled using high-throughput TCR beta sequencing. Recently defined diagnostic criteria for definite or probable disease were met by the Susac syndrome patients. Bulk CD8+ and CD4+ T cells were purified by magnetic negative isolation, whereas CD8+ TEMRA cells were enriched by FACS. Blood was drawn into EDTA tubes, processed within 24 hours, and PBMCs were isolated by density gradient centrifugation. PBMCs intended for TCR sequencing were cryopreserved in liquid nitrogen and were subsequently thawed in a 37 degrees C water bath. The sorted or isolated CD4+, CD8+ and CD8+ TEMRA cells had a purity of 90% or higher. The CDR3 runs 14 residues from the cysteine to the phenylalanine. Of all the DNA, just the CDR3 is kept, 42 bases in frame from base 1. V is pruned by 7 bases and J by 3 bases, leaving 10 bases of the junction without a gene match. The germline V gene gives CDR1 as SGHRS and CDR2 as YFSETQ.

The chain is made from TRBV5-1 and TRBJ2-7; TRBD1 matches 7 bases in the middle. Sequencing was carried out using CD4+ T cells from PBMCs. This receptor was obtained from a human donor with Susac syndrome. The nucleotides read TGCGCCAGCCGAATCGGGACAGCCTACTACGAGCAGTACTTC. Translation gives CASRIGTAYYEQYF.